The rows below give T cell receptor beta chains drawn from one sample of a study of cytomegalovirus exposure and HLA in healthy donors. The assay was immunoSEQ multiplex PCR, and TCRdb's table has in-frame clones only and misses some. The sample lists 98,000 or so clones, over 75% occurring once. Input material: PBMCs. Receptor source: a woman aged 18-30 years in good health and CMV-seronegative. Both conserved end residues are part of each CDR3. A D gene is named only where the DNA matches it firmly. Expanded clones get a size class; other rows say once, few or many, or leave the size out.

abundance: .; j_gene: TRBJ2-5; v_gene: TRBV5-1; d_gene: .; CDR3nt: TGCGCCAGCAGCCCCCCAGGGCAAGAGACCCAGTACTTC; CDR3aa: CASSPPGQETQYF
abundance: .; j_gene: TRBJ2-7; v_gene: TRBV25-1; d_gene: TRBD1; CDR3nt: TGTGCCAGCACAGCCAGGACAGGGGGCTTGGACGAGCAGTACTTC; CDR3aa: CASTARTGGLDEQYF
abundance: .; j_gene: TRBJ1-5; v_gene: TRBV28; d_gene: .; CDR3nt: TGTGCCAGCAGTTTCCCAGGGTACAATCAGCCCCAGCATTTT; CDR3aa: CASSFPGYNQPQHF
abundance: few; j_gene: TRBJ2-1; v_gene: TRBV5-4; d_gene: .; CDR3nt: TGTGCCAGCAGCTTAGGGGTTTCCTCCCTAGGCGATGAGCAGTTCTTC; CDR3aa: CASSLGVSSLGDEQFF
abundance: .; j_gene: TRBJ2-7; v_gene: TRBV6-1; d_gene: .; CDR3nt: TGTGCCAGCAGCCATAGGAAGGTGGGACTCTACGAGCAGTACTTC; CDR3aa: CASSHRKVGLYEQYF
abundance: .; j_gene: TRBJ1-2; v_gene: TRBV30; d_gene: .; CDR3nt: TGTGCCTGGGAAGGAGGGGAGGGCTATGGCTACACCTTC; CDR3aa: CAWEGGEGYGYTF
abundance: .; j_gene: TRBJ1-5; v_gene: TRBV2; d_gene: .; CDR3nt: TGTGCCAGCAGTCACGATAACAGGGTGACTCAGCCCCAGCATTTT; CDR3aa: CASSHDNRVTQPQHF
abundance: .; j_gene: TRBJ1-1; v_gene: TRBV6-5; d_gene: .; CDR3nt: TGTGCCAGCAGTCTCATAGCAGACACTGAAGCTTTCTTT; CDR3aa: CASSLIADTEAFF
abundance: .; j_gene: TRBJ1-5; v_gene: TRBV25-1; d_gene: .; CDR3nt: TGTGCCAGCAGTGAAATAACAGAACATCAGCCCCAGCATTTT; CDR3aa: CASSEITEHQPQHF
abundance: .; j_gene: TRBJ2-1; v_gene: TRBV5-1; d_gene: TRBD2; CDR3nt: TGCGCCAGCAGCTGGCATCTGACTAGCGGGGGGTACAATGAGCAGTTCTTC; CDR3aa: CASSWHLTSGGYNEQFF
abundance: once; j_gene: TRBJ2-7; v_gene: TRBV19; d_gene: TRBD2; CDR3nt: TGTGCCAGTAGTTTCGGACTAGCGGGGGAGAATTTCTACGAGCAGTACTTC; CDR3aa: CASSFGLAGENFYEQYF
abundance: .; j_gene: TRBJ1-1; v_gene: TRBV9; d_gene: TRBD1; CDR3nt: TGTGCCAGCAGCCTCCGGGACAGGGTACTGAACACTGAAGCTTTCTTT; CDR3aa: CASSLRDRVLNTEAFF
abundance: .; j_gene: TRBJ1-4; v_gene: TRBV7-9; d_gene: .; CDR3nt: TGTGCCAGCAGCTTAGCCGGGGTGAGGGATGAAAAACTGTTTTTT; CDR3aa: CASSLAGVRDEKLFF
abundance: .; j_gene: TRBJ2-7; v_gene: TRBV27; d_gene: .; CDR3nt: TGTGCCAGCTACGACACCTCTCACGAGCAGTACTTC; CDR3aa: CASYDTSHEQYF
abundance: .; j_gene: TRBJ2-3; v_gene: TRBV2; d_gene: .; CDR3nt: TGTGCCAGCAGTGACCACACAGATACGCAGTATTTT; CDR3aa: CASSDHTDTQYF
abundance: .; j_gene: TRBJ1-2; v_gene: TRBV7-2; d_gene: .; CDR3nt: TGTGCCAGCAGCCGGCACACAGGGCAAAGGGGTGATGGCTACACCTTC; CDR3aa: CASSRHTGQRGDGYTF
abundance: .; j_gene: TRBJ1-5; v_gene: TRBV19; d_gene: .; CDR3nt: TGTGCCAGTAGTGTGGGCCCGTGGGGCAATCAGCCCCAGCATTTT; CDR3aa: CASSVGPWGNQPQHF
abundance: .; j_gene: TRBJ1-5; v_gene: TRBV12-5; d_gene: .; CDR3nt: TGTGCTAGTGGTTCAGGGAATCAGCCCCAGCATTTT; CDR3aa: CASGSGNQPQHF
abundance: .; j_gene: TRBJ2-3; v_gene: TRBV6-4; d_gene: .; CDR3nt: TGTGCCAGCAGTCCCTCGGGGGGCTCGGGCACAGATACGCAGTATTTT; CDR3aa: CASSPSGGSGTDTQYF
abundance: .; j_gene: TRBJ2-1; v_gene: TRBV30; d_gene: TRBD1; CDR3nt: TGTGCCTGGAGAAGGACAGGGGAGAATGAGCAGTTCTTC; CDR3aa: CAWRRTGENEQFF
abundance: .; j_gene: TRBJ2-1; v_gene: TRBV7-2; d_gene: .; CDR3nt: TGTGCCAGCAGCCTATCTAGAGGGGAGCAGTTCTTC; CDR3aa: CASSLSRGEQFF
abundance: .; j_gene: TRBJ2-7; v_gene: TRBV6-5; d_gene: TRBD2; CDR3nt: TGTGCCAGCAGGCGGGGGACTAGCGCTGACGAGCAGTACTTC; CDR3aa: CASRRGTSADEQYF
abundance: .; j_gene: TRBJ2-1; v_gene: TRBV27; d_gene: .; CDR3nt: TGTGCCAGCAGTTTGTTCCAGGGGGGTCCCTACAATGAGCAGTTCTTC; CDR3aa: CASSLFQGGPYNEQFF
abundance: once; j_gene: TRBJ2-7; v_gene: TRBV5-1; d_gene: .; CDR3nt: TGCGCCAGCAGCTCGACGGACAGACCCTACGAGCAGTACTTC; CDR3aa: CASSSTDRPYEQYF
abundance: .; j_gene: TRBJ2-5; v_gene: TRBV2; d_gene: .; CDR3nt: TGTGCCAGCAGCCCTCTGGGGAGCCGTACAGAGACCCAGTACTTC; CDR3aa: CASSPLGSRTETQYF
abundance: .; j_gene: TRBJ1-6; v_gene: TRBV5-1; d_gene: .; CDR3nt: TGCGCCAGCAGCATCGGACATGCCGGATCACCCCTCCACTTT; CDR3aa: CASSIGHAGSPLHF
abundance: .; j_gene: TRBJ1-2; v_gene: TRBV13; d_gene: TRBD1; CDR3nt: TGTGCCACCCTGGCAAGGACAGGGGAGCACTATGGCTACACCTTC; CDR3aa: CATLARTGEHYGYTF
abundance: .; j_gene: TRBJ1-6; v_gene: TRBV5-1; d_gene: .; CDR3nt: TGCGCCAGCAGCTTCGATAATTCACCCCTCCACTTT; CDR3aa: CASSFDNSPLHF
abundance: once; j_gene: TRBJ1-3; v_gene: TRBV29-1; d_gene: .; CDR3nt: TGCAGCGTTGACCTGGGAAACACCATATATTTT; CDR3aa: CSVDLGNTIYF
abundance: once; j_gene: TRBJ1-1; v_gene: TRBV18; d_gene: TRBD1; CDR3nt: TGTGCCAGCTCACCTTCACAGGGGGTGAACACTGAAGCTTTCTTT; CDR3aa: CASSPSQGVNTEAFF
abundance: .; j_gene: TRBJ1-1; v_gene: TRBV6-1; d_gene: .; CDR3nt: TGTGCCAGCAGTGATAATCAGGGGTCTGAAGCTTTCTTT; CDR3aa: CASSDNQGSEAFF
abundance: once; j_gene: TRBJ2-7; v_gene: TRBV5-1; d_gene: .; CDR3nt: TGCGCCAGCAGCCTACCCCCCGAGCAGTACTTC; CDR3aa: CASSLPPEQYF
abundance: .; j_gene: TRBJ2-2; v_gene: TRBV4-2; d_gene: TRBD2; CDR3nt: TGTGCCAGCAGGGCGGGGGGGCTCAACGCCGGGGAGCTGTTTTTT; CDR3aa: CASRAGGLNAGELFF
abundance: .; j_gene: TRBJ2-2; v_gene: TRBV10-2; d_gene: .; CDR3nt: TGCGCCAGCAGTGAAGGGGAACGATTGAACACCGGGGAGCTGTTTTTT; CDR3aa: CASSEGERLNTGELFF
abundance: .; j_gene: TRBJ2-7; v_gene: TRBV27; d_gene: .; CDR3nt: TGTGCCAGCAGTTTGTCGACTGGGAGAGACGAGCAGTACTTC; CDR3aa: CASSLSTGRDEQYF
abundance: .; j_gene: TRBJ2-7; v_gene: TRBV18; d_gene: .; CDR3nt: TGTGCCAGCTCACCATTACGAGACAACAGGGCCGAGCAGTACTTC; CDR3aa: CASSPLRDNRAEQYF
abundance: .; j_gene: TRBJ1-1; v_gene: TRBV15; d_gene: .; CDR3nt: TGTGCCACCCAGAGAGGGGGGGTGAACACTGAAGCTTTCTTT; CDR3aa: CATQRGGVNTEAFF
abundance: .; j_gene: TRBJ2-5; v_gene: TRBV27; d_gene: .; CDR3nt: TGTGCCAGCAGTCTCCTACGGGGAGCTGGAGAGACCCAGTACTTC; CDR3aa: CASSLLRGAGETQYF
abundance: .; j_gene: TRBJ2-7; v_gene: TRBV2; d_gene: TRBD1; CDR3nt: TGTGCCAGCAGTGACCGGGAGGTGACAGGGGGTGGCTACGAGCAGTACTTC; CDR3aa: CASSDREVTGGGYEQYF
abundance: .; j_gene: TRBJ1-2; v_gene: TRBV7-9; d_gene: TRBD1; CDR3nt: TGTGCCAGCAGCTTAGGGGGACAGGGGGCGCCTTGGCCGGGCTACACCTTC; CDR3aa: CASSLGGQGAPWPGYTF
abundance: .; j_gene: TRBJ2-5; v_gene: TRBV25-1; d_gene: .; CDR3nt: TGTGCCAGCAGTCCCAGAGGAGGTAGAGAGACCCAGTACTTC; CDR3aa: CASSPRGGRETQYF
abundance: .; j_gene: TRBJ1-6; v_gene: TRBV4-1; d_gene: TRBD1; CDR3nt: TGCGCCAGCAGCCAAGATTGGGGCGACAGGGACATCACCCTCCACTTT; CDR3aa: CASSQDWGDRDITLHF
abundance: .; j_gene: TRBJ2-7; v_gene: TRBV4-2; d_gene: .; CDR3nt: TGTGCCAGCAGCCCCGCGGGGAAGGTCTACGAGCAGTACTTC; CDR3aa: CASSPAGKVYEQYF
abundance: .; j_gene: TRBJ1-5; v_gene: TRBV2; d_gene: .; CDR3nt: TGTGCCAGCAGTGGACCAGGGTTGGATCAGCCCCAGCATTTT; CDR3aa: CASSGPGLDQPQHF
abundance: once; j_gene: TRBJ2-3; v_gene: TRBV30; d_gene: .; CDR3nt: TGTGCCTGGAATTGGGGGGATGGAGATACGCAGTATTTT; CDR3aa: CAWNWGDGDTQYF
abundance: .; j_gene: TRBJ2-3; v_gene: TRBV11-2; d_gene: TRBD2; CDR3nt: TGTGCCAGCAGCTTCGGACTAGCGGCAGTAGGAGATACGCAGTATTTT; CDR3aa: CASSFGLAAVGDTQYF
abundance: .; j_gene: TRBJ1-3; v_gene: TRBV6-1; d_gene: .; CDR3nt: TGTGCCAGCAGCGAATGGGTCGGGGGAGGAAACACCATATATTTT; CDR3aa: CASSEWVGGGNTIYF
abundance: .; j_gene: TRBJ2-7; v_gene: TRBV13; d_gene: .; CDR3nt: TGTGCCAGCAGCGCCCGGCGGGTGGGGGAGCAGTACTTC; CDR3aa: CASSARRVGEQYF
abundance: .; j_gene: TRBJ1-1; v_gene: TRBV19; d_gene: .; CDR3nt: TGTGCCAGTAGTGTGACAGGGAACACTGAAGCTTTCTTT; CDR3aa: CASSVTGNTEAFF
abundance: .; j_gene: TRBJ1-2; v_gene: TRBV4-1; d_gene: .; CDR3nt: TGCGCCAGCAGCCAATCCGAGACGGAGAAGGATGGCTACACCTTC; CDR3aa: CASSQSETEKDGYTF
abundance: .; j_gene: TRBJ2-7; v_gene: TRBV4-2; d_gene: TRBD2; CDR3nt: TGTGCCAGCAGCCCGCATAGCGGGGGCTCCTACGAGCAGTACTTC; CDR3aa: CASSPHSGGSYEQYF
abundance: few; j_gene: TRBJ1-2; v_gene: TRBV5-1; d_gene: TRBD1; CDR3nt: TGCGCCAGCAGCTTGAGACAGGGGGACTATGGCTACACCTTC; CDR3aa: CASSLRQGDYGYTF
abundance: .; j_gene: TRBJ2-5; v_gene: TRBV7-3; d_gene: .; CDR3nt: TGTGCCAGCAGCCCTCTTGGGAGTGAAGGGCCCCAGTACTTC; CDR3aa: CASSPLGSEGPQYF
abundance: .; j_gene: TRBJ2-7; v_gene: TRBV5-4; d_gene: TRBD2; CDR3nt: TGTGCCAGCAGCGTGCCCGGGACTAGCGATCCCTACGAGCAGTACTTC; CDR3aa: CASSVPGTSDPYEQYF
abundance: once; j_gene: TRBJ2-7; v_gene: TRBV28; d_gene: TRBD2; CDR3nt: TGTGCCAGCACCCCTGGGGGGGGCTCCTACGAGCAGTACTTC; CDR3aa: CASTPGGGSYEQYF